Below are 9 T cell receptor beta chains sequenced from a single sample in a study of CD8+ T cells in alopecia areata. Sequencing templates came from extracted RNA that was reverse transcribed into cDNA. Here immunoSEQ multiplex PCR was the method, and the copy in TCRdb shows in-frame clones only, minus some. Of 140,000 or so clones listed, about two thirds are singletons. Sequencing was performed on CD8+ T cells sorted from blood. The receptors stem from a human donor in good health.

The chain joins TRBV29-1 to TRBJ2-1, with 11 bases that match TRBD2. This CDR3 comprises 13 residues. CDR1 and CDR2 (germline): SQVTM, ANQGSEA. V was clipped by 8 bases and J by 10 bases; unmatched bases: 10. The CDR3 loop reads CSLGLADHHEQFF. The CDR3 DNA follows: TGCAGCTTGGGACTAGCGGACCACCACGAGCAGTTCTTC.

The V gene is TRBV7-9, the J gene TRBJ1-2; perhaps TRBD1 as D (5 bases). This CDR3 spans 15 amino acids. Deletions cut 5 bases from V and 3 bases from J, with 16 bases between. Germline V gene lookup returns CDR1 SEHNR and CDR2 FQNEAQ (reference sequence). CDR3 sequence (DNA): TGTGCCAGCAGCGCCACAGGAGCCCGGGACTATGGCTACACCTTC. The encoded protein is CASSATGARDYGYTF.

This clone was observed a single time. This chain links TRBV5-6 with TRBJ2-7; 7 bases align to TRBD1. This CDR3 has 13 amino acids. Germline CDR1 SGHDT, CDR2 YYEEEE. Unmatched junction bases numbered 1, after V lost 3 bases and J lost 1 base. This CDR3 reads CASSWGQSYEQYF. The CDR3 DNA sequence: TGTGCCAGCAGCTGGGGACAGTCCTACGAGCAGTACTTC.

The chain recombines TRBV30 with TRBJ2-7; D tentatively reads TRBD1 or TRBD2 (5 bases each). This CDR3 comprises 16 residues. Trimming took 5 bases from V and 1 from J, leaving 21 bases between them. The germline V gene has CDR1 GTSNPN and CDR2 SVGIG (reference sequence). This CDR3 reads CAWSGLGTGWSYEQYF. CDR3 bases: TGTGCCTGGTCGGGTCTGGGGACGGGGTGGTCCTACGAGCAGTACTTC.

The J gene is TRBJ2-1, the V gene TRBV7-8; 8 bases agree with TRBD1. V trimming: 5 bases; J trimming: 5 bases; junction bases outside the gene matches: 8. In germline, CDR1 is SGHVS, CDR2 FQNEAQ. CDR3 length: 15 residues. CDR3 in amino acids: CASSVGQGFNNEQFF. The DNA of the CDR3 is TGTGCCAGCAGCGTCGGACAGGGTTTCAACAATGAGCAGTTCTTC.

The chain links TRBV6-6 to TRBJ2-1; no definite D call. CDR3 length: 11 residues. V lost 1 base and J 8 bases, leaving 3 bases between the germline ends. Looked up from germline, CDR1 is MNHNY and CDR2 is SVGAGI (reference sequence). CDR3 in amino acids: CASSYLDEQFF. CDR3 bases: TGTGCCAGCAGTTACTTGGATGAGCAGTTCTTC.

The J gene is TRBJ2-2, the V gene TRBV5-6, with 7 bases aligning to TRBD2. V dropped 4 bases and J dropped 3; count of bases not matched to a gene: 15. This CDR3 is built from 18 residues. Germline V gives CDR1 SGHDT, CDR2 YYEEEE. The CDR3 protein is CASSPEPHTSAYTGELFF. The CDR3 DNA reads TGTGCCAGCAGCCCGGAGCCCCATACTAGCGCTTACACCGGGGAGCTGTTTTTT.

Turning to this clone: A far larger clone is just one base off, so this is likely a read error. V is TRBV5-6 and J is TRBJ2-1, with D possibly matching TRBD1 (6 bases). The CDR3 runs to 15 residues. Germline CDR1 and CDR2: SGHDT and YYEEEE. The CDR3 DNA is TGTGCCAACAGCTTTTACGGGACACCATACAATGAGCAGTTCTTC. Encoded protein: CANSFYGTPYNEQFF.

The rearrangement uses TRBV18 and TRBJ2-7, with D perhaps TRBD2 (6 bases). V gave up 3 bases and J gave up 13 bases, with 22 bases separating them. The V gene's germline CDR1 is KGHSH and CDR2 LQKENI. This CDR3 is 14 amino acids long. The CDR3 DNA reads as TGTGCCAGCTCACCCCTTGGTCCTAACGGACTATATTACTTC. It is translated as CASSPLGPNGLYYF.